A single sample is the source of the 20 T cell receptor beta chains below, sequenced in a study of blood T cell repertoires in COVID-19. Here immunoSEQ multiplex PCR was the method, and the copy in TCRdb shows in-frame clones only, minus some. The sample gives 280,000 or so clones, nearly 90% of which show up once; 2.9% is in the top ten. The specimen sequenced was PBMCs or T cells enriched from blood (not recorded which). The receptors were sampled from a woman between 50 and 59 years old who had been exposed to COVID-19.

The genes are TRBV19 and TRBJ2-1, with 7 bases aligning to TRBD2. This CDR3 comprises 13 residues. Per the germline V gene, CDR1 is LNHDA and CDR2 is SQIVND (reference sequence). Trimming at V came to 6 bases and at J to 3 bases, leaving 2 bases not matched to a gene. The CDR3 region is CASSPGGYNEQFF. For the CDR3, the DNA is TGTGCCAGTAGCCCGGGGGGCTACAATGAGCAGTTCTTC.

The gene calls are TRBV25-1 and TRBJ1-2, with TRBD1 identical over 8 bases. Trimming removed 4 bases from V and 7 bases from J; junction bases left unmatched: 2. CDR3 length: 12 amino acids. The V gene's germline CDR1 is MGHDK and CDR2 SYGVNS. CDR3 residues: CASSAGGFGYTF. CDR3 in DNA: TGTGCCAGCAGTGCAGGGGGCTTTGGCTACACCTTC.

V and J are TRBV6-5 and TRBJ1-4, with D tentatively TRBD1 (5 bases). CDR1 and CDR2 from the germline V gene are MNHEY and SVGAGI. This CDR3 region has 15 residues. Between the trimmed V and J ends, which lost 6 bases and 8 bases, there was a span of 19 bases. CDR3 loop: CASSSTGGALEKLFF. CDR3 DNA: TGTGCCAGCAGCTCCACCGGGGGTGCGTTGGAAAAACTGTTTTTT.

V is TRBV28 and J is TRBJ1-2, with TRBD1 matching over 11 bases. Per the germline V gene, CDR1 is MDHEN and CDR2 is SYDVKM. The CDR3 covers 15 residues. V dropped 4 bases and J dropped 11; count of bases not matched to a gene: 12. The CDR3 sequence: CASSSKGQGGLGYTF. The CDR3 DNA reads TGTGCCAGCAGTTCGAAGGGACAGGGGGGACTTGGATACACCTTC.

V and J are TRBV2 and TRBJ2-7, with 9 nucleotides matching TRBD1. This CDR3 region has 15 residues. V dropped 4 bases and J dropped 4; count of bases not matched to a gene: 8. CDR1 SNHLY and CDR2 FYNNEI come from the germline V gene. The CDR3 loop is CASSVSGTGQYEQYF. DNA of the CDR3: TGTGCCAGCAGTGTAAGCGGGACAGGGCAGTACGAGCAGTACTTC.

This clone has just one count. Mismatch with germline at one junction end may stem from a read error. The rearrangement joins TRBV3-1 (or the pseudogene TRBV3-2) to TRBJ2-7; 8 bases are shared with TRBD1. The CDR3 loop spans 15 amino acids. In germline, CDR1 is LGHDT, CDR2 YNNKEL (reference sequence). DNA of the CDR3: TGTGCCAGCAGCCATACCGGGACAGGACCCTACGAGCAGTGCTTC. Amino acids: CASSHTGTGPYEQCF.

For the CDR3, the DNA is TGCGCCAGCAGCTTAGGCGGGGGGGACTCCTACAATGAGCAGTTCTTC. Protein product: CASSLGGGDSYNEQFF. V and J are TRBV5-1 and TRBJ2-1; 9 bases fit TRBD2. Germline V gene lookup returns CDR1 SGHRS and CDR2 YFSETQ. The V and J ends lost 2 bases and 0 bases, in that order; junction bases with no gene match: 3. This CDR3 has 16 residues.

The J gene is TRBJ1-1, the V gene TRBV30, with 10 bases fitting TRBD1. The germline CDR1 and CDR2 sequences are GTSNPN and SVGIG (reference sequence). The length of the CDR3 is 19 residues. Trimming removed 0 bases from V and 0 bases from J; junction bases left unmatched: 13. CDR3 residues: CAWSVGRTGGSGVNTEAFF. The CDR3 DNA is TGTGCCTGGAGTGTAGGGCGGACAGGGGGATCAGGAGTGAACACTGAAGCTTTCTTT.

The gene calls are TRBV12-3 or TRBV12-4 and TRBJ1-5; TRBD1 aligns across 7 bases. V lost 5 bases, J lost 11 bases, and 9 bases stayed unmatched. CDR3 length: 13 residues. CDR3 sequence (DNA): TGTGCCAGCAGTCGACAGGGAGGTATGTCCCAGCATTTT. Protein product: CASSRQGGMSQHF.

CDR3 nucleotides: TGTGCCAGCAGCTTAGATGCCTCCGGGACAATCTATGGCTACACCTTC. It yields the protein CASSLDASGTIYGYTF. This sequence joins TRBV7-8 and TRBJ1-2; TRBD1 is a possible D gene (6 bases). Germline assignment: CDR1 SGHVS and CDR2 FQNEAQ. The CDR3 is made up of 16 amino acids. V lost 1 base, J lost 4 bases, and 16 bases lay in between.

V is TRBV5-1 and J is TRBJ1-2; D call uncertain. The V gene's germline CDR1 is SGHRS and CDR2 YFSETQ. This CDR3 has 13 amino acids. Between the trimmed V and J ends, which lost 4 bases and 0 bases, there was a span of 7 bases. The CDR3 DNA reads TGCGCCAGCAGCCGGAGCCCTAACTATGGCTACACCTTC. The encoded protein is CASSRSPNYGYTF.

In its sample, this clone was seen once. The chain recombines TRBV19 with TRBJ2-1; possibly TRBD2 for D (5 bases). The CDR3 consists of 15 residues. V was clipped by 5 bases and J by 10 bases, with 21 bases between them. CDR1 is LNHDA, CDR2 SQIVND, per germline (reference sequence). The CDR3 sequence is CASSPEEVARTEQFF. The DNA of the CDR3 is TGTGCCAGTAGTCCAGAGGAGGTGGCAAGGACCGAGCAGTTCTTC.

The DNA for the CDR3 is TGTGCCAGCAAAGACACCCTCTATAATTCACCCCTCCACTTT. It yields the protein CASKDTLYNSPLHF. J is TRBJ1-6 and V is TRBV6-5; unclear D gene. CDR3 length: 14 residues. V was trimmed by 7 bases and J by 3 bases, leaving 10 bases between them. Per germline, CDR1 MNHEY and CDR2 SVGAGI.

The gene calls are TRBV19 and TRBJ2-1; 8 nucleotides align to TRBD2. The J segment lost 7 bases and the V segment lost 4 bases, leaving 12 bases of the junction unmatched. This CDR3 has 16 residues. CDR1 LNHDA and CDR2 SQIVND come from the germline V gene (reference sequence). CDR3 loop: CASSRTGGPMSNEQFF. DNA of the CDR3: TGTGCCAGTAGTAGAACGGGGGGGCCTATGTCAAATGAGCAGTTCTTC.

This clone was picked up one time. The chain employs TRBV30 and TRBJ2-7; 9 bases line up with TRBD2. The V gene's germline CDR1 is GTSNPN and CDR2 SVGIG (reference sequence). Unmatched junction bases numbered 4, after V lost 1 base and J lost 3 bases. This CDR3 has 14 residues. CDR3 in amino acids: CAWSGGTSFYEQYF. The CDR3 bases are TGTGCCTGGAGTGGAGGGACTAGCTTCTACGAGCAGTACTTC.

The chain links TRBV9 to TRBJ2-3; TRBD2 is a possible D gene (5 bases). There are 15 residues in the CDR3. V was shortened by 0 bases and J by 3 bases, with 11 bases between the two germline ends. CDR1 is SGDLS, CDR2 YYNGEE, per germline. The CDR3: CASSVEGSETDTQYF. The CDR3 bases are TGTGCCAGCAGCGTAGAGGGTAGCGAAACAGATACGCAGTATTTT.

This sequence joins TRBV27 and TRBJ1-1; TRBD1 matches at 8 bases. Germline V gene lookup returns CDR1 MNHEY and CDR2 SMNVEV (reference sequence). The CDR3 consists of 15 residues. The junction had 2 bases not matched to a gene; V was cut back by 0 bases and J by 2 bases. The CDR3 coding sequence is TGTGCCAGCAGTTTATCGGGACAGGTTAACACTGAAGCTTTCTTT. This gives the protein CASSLSGQVNTEAFF.

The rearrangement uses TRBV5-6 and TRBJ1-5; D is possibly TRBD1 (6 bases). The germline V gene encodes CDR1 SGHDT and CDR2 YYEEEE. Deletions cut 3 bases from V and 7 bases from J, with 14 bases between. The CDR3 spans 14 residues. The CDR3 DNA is TGTGCCAGCAGCTGGCAGGGGTCTCCCCAGCCCCAGCATTTT. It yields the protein CASSWQGSPQPQHF. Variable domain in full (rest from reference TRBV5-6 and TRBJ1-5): DAGVTQSPTHLIKTRGQQVTLRCSPKSGHDTVSWYQQALGQGPQFIFQYYEEEERQRGNFPDRFSGHQFPNYSSELNVNALLLGDSALYLCASSWQGSPQPQHFGDGTRLSIL.

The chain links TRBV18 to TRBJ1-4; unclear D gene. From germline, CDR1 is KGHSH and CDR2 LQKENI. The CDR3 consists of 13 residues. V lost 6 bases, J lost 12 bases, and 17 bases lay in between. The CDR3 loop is CASSGIEREQLFF. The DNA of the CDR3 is TGTGCCAGCTCGGGAATCGAGCGGGAGCAACTGTTTTTT.

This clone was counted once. The CDR3 sequence is CASRGTGGYEQYF. CDR3 bases: TGTGCCAGCAGGGGGACAGGGGGATACGAGCAGTACTTC. The chain couples TRBV28 to TRBJ2-7; the match to TRBD1 covers 11 bases. Unmatched junction bases numbered 2, after V lost 6 bases and J lost 4 bases. Germline loops: CDR1 MDHEN, CDR2 SYDVKM. The CDR3 is made up of 13 amino acids.